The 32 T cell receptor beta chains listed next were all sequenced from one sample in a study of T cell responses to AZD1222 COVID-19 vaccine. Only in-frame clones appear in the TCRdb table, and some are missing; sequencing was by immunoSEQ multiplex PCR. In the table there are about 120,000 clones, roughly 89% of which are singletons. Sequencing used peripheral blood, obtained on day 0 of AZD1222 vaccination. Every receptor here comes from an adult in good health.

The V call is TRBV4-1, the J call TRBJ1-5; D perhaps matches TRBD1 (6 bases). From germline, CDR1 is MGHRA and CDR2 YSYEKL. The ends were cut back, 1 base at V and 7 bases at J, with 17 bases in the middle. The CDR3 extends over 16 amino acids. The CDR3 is CASSQGGFGQGQPQHF. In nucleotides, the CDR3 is TGCGCCAGCAGCCAAGGGGGGTTCGGTCAGGGGCAGCCCCAGCATTTT.

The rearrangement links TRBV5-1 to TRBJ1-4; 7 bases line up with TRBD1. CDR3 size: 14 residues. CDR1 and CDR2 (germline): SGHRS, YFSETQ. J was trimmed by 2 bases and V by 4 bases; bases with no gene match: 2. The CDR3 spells CASSQGDTNEKLFF. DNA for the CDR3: TGCGCCAGCAGCCAGGGGGATACTAATGAAAAACTGTTTTTT.

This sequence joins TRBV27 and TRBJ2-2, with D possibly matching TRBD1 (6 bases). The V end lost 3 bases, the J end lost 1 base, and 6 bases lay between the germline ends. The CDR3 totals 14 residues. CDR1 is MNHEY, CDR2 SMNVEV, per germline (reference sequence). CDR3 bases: TGTGCCAGCAGTTTGACAGGGAACACCGGGGAGCTGTTTTTT. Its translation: CASSLTGNTGELFF.

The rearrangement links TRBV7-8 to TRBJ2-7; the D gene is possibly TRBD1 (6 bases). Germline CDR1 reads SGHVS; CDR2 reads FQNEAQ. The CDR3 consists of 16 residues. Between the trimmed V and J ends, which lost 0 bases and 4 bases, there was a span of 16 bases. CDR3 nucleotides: TGTGCCAGCAGCTTAGCAGAGGTGGGGCAGGGGTACGAGCAGTACTTC. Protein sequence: CASSLAEVGQGYEQYF.

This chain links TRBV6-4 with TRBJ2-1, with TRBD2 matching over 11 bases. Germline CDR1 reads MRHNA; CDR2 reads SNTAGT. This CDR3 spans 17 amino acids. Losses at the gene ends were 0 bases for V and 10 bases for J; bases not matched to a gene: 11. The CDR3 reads CASSDSLAGGPEEEQFF. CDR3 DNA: TGTGCCAGCAGTGACTCCTTAGCGGGGGGGCCTGAGGAGGAGCAGTTCTTC.

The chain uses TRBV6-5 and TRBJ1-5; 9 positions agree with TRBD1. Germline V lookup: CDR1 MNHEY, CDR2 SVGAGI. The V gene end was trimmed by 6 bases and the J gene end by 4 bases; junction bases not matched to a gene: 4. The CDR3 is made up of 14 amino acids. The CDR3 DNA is TGTGCCAGCAGCCGACAGGGGGGGAATCAGCCCCAGCATTTT. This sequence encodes CASSRQGGNQPQHF.

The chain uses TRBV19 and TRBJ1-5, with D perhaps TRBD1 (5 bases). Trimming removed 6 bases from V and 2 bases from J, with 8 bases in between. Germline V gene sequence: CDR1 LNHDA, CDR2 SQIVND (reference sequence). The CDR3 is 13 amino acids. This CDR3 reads CASRLGGNQPQHF. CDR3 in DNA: TGTGCCAGTAGATTGGGGGGCAATCAGCCCCAGCATTTT.

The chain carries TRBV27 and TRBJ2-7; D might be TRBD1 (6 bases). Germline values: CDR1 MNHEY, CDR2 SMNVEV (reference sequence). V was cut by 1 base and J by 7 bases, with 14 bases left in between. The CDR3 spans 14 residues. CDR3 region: CASSLWVGAGEQYF. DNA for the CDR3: TGTGCCAGCAGTTTATGGGTGGGGGCTGGAGAGCAGTACTTC.

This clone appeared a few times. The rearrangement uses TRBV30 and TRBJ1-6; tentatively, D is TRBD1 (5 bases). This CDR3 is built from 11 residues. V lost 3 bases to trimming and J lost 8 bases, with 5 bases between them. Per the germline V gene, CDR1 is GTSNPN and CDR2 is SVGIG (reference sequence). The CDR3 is CAWRTDSPLHF. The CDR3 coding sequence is TGTGCCTGGAGGACAGATTCACCCCTCCACTTT.

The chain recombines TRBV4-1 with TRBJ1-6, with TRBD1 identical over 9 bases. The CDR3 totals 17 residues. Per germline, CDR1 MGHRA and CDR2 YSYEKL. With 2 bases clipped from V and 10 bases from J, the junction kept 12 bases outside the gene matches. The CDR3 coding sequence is TGCGCCAGCAGCCAAACCTATCCGGGACAGGGCCAATCACCCCTCCACTTT. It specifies CASSQTYPGQGQSPLHF.

As DNA, the CDR3 is TGCAGCGTTGAAACAGGGGTCGGTGGCTACACCTTC. Encoded protein: CSVETGVGGYTF. The J gene is TRBJ1-2, the V gene TRBV29-1; 7 bases align to TRBD1. Germline loops: CDR1 SQVTM, CDR2 ANQGSEA. V shed 2 bases, J shed 7 bases, and the junction held 4 bases outside the gene matches. The CDR3 has 12 amino acids.

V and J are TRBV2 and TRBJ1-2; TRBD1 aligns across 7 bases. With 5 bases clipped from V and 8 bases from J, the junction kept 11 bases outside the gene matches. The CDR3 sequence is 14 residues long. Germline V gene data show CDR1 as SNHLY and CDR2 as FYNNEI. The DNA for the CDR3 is TGTGCCAGCAGTAGTGAACTGGGACAGAAGGGCTACACCTTC. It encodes CASSSELGQKGYTF.

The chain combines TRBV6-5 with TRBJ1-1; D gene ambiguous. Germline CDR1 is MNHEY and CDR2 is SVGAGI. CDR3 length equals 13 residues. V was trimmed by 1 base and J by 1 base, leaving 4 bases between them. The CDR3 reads CASSYWENTEAFF. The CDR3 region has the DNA TGTGCCAGCAGTTACTGGGAGAACACTGAAGCTTTCTTT.

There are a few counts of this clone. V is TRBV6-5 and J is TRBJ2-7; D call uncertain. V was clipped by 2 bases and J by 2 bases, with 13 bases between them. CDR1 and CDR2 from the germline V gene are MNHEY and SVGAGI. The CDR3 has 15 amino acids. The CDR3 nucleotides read TGTGCCAGCAGTTACACTCACCGATCGGCCTACGAGCAGTACTTC. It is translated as CASSYTHRSAYEQYF.

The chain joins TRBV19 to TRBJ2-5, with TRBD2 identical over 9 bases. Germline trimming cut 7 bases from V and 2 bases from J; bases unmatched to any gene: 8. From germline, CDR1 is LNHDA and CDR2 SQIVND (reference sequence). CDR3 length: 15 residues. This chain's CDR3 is CASTVRLAEQETQYF. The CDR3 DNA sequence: TGTGCCAGTACGGTTCGACTAGCGGAACAAGAGACCCAGTACTTC. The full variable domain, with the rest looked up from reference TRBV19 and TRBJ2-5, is DGGITQSPKYLFRKEGQNVTLSCEQNLNHDAMYWYRQDPGQGLRLIYYSQIVNDFQKGDIAEGYSVSREKKESFPLTVTSAQKNPTAFYLCASTVRLAEQETQYFGPGTRLLVL.

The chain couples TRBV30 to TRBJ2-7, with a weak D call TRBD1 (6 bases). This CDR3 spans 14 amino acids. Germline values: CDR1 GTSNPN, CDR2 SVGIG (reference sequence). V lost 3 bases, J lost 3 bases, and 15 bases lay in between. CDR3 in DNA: TGTGCCTGGAGCGAACAGGGCGCTCTCTACGAGCAGTACTTC. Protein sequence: CAWSEQGALYEQYF.

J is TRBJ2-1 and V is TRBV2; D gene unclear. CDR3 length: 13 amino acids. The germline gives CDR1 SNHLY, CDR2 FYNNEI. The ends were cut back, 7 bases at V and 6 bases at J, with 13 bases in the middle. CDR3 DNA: TGTGCCAGCACCATGGGTTTCCCCAATGAGCAGTTCTTC. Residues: CASTMGFPNEQFF.

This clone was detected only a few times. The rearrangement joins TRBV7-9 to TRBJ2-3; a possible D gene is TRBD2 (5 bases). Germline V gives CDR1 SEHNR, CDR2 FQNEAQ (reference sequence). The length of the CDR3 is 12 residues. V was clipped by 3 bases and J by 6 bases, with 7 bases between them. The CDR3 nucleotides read TGTGCCAGCAGCTTCGGACTGGATACGCAGTATTTT. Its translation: CASSFGLDTQYF. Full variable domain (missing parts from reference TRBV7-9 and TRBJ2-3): DTGVSQNPRHKITKRGQNVTFRCDPISEHNRLYWYRQTLGQGPEFLTYFQNEAQLEKSRLLSDRFSAERPKGSFSTLEIQRTEQGDSAMYLCASSFGLDTQYFGPGTRLTVL.

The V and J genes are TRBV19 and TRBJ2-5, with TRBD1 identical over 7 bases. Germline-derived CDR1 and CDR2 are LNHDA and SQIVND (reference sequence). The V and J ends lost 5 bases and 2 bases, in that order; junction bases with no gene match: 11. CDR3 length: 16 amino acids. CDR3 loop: CASSSIPGQRQETQYF. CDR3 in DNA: TGTGCCAGTAGTTCGATCCCGGGACAGAGACAAGAGACCCAGTACTTC.

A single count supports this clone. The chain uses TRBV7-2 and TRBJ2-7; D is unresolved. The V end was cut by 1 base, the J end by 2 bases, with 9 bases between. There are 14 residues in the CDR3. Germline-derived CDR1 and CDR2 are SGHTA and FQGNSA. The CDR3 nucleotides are TGTGCCAGCAGCTTAGACTTGGGAACCTACGAGCAGTACTTC. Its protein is CASSLDLGTYEQYF.

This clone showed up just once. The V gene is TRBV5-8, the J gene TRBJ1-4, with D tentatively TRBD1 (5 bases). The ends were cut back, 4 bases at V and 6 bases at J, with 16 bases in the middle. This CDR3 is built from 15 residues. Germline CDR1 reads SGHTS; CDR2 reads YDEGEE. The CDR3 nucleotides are TGTGCCAGCAGCCCCGGGTTGAGGGGCGATGAAAAACTGTTTTTT. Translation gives CASSPGLRGDEKLFF.

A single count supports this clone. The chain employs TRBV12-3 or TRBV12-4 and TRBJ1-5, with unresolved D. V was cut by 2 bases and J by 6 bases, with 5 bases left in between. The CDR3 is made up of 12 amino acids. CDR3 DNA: TGTGCCAGCAGTTTATTTCCTCAGCCCCAGCATTTT. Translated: CASSLFPQPQHF.

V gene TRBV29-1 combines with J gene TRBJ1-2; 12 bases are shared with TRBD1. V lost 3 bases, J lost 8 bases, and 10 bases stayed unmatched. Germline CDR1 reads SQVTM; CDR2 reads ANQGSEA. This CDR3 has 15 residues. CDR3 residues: CSVDGPGQGARGYTF. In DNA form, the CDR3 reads TGCAGCGTTGACGGTCCGGGACAGGGGGCGAGGGGCTACACCTTC. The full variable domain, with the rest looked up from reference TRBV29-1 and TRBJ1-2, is SAVISQKPSRDICQRGTSLTIQCQVDSQVTMMFWYRQQPGQSLTLIATANQGSEATYESGFVIDKFPISRPNLTFSTLTVSNMSPEDSSIYLCSVDGPGQGARGYTFGSGTRLTVV.

For the CDR3, the DNA is TGTGCCAGCAGCTTAGATCAGGGGCTCCTCTCCTACGAGCAGTACTTC. It translates to CASSLDQGLLSYEQYF. V is TRBV7-9 and J is TRBJ2-7; a possible D gene is TRBD1 (6 bases). The CDR3 is 16 amino acids. V shed 1 base and J shed 0 bases, with 13 bases lying between them. Germline V gene data show CDR1 as SEHNR and CDR2 as FQNEAQ (reference sequence). The full variable domain, rest sourced from reference TRBV7-9 and TRBJ2-7, is DTGVSQNPRHKITKRGQNVTFRCDPISEHNRLYWYRQTLGQGPEFLTYFQNEAQLEKSRLLSDRFSAERPKGSFSTLEIQRTEQGDSAMYLCASSLDQGLLSYEQYFGPGTRLTVT.

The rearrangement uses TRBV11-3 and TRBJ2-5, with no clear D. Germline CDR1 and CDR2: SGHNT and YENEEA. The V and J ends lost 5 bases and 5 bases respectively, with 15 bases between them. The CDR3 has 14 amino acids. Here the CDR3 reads CASSNRVPPETQYF. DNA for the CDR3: TGTGCCAGCAGCAACCGGGTCCCTCCGGAGACCCAGTACTTC.

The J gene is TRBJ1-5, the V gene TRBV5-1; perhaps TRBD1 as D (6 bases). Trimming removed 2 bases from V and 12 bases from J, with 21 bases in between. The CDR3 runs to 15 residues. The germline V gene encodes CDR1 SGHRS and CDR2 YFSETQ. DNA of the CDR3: TGCGCCAGCAGCTTATCGACAGGACCGGGCCAGGGCCAGCATTTT. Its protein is CASSLSTGPGQGQHF.

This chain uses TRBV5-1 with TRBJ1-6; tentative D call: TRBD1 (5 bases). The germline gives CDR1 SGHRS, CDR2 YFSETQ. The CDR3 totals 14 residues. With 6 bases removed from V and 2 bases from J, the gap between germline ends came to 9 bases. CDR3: CASTMGAYNSPLHF. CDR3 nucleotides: TGCGCCAGCACGATGGGGGCCTATAATTCACCCCTCCACTTT.

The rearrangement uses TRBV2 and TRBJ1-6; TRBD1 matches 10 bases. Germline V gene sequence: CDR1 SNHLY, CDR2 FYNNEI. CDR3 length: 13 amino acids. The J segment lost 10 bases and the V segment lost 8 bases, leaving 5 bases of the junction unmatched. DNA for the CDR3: TGTGCCAGCGGGACAGGGGTAAGCTCACCCCTCCACTTT. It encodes CASGTGVSSPLHF.

In DNA form, the CDR3 reads TGTGCCAGCATCGGTCAAGGCCACTCCTACGAGCAGTACTTC. As protein: CASIGQGHSYEQYF. The V and J genes are TRBV6-5 and TRBJ2-7; D remains unclear. The CDR3 spans 14 residues. Per the germline V gene, CDR1 is MNHEY and CDR2 is SVGAGI. The V end lost 7 bases, the J end lost 0 bases, and 13 bases lay between the germline ends.

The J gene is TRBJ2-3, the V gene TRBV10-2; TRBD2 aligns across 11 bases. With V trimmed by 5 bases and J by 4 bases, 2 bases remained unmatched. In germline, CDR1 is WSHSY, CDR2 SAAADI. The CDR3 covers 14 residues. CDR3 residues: CASSRLAGSDTQYF. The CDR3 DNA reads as TGCGCCAGCAGTAGACTAGCGGGATCAGATACGCAGTATTTT.

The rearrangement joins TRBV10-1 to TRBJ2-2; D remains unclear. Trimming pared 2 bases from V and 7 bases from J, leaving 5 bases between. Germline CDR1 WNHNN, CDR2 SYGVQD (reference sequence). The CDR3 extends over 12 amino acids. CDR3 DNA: TGCGCCAGCAGTGAGCAGGTCGGGGAGCTGTTTTTT. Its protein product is CASSEQVGELFF.

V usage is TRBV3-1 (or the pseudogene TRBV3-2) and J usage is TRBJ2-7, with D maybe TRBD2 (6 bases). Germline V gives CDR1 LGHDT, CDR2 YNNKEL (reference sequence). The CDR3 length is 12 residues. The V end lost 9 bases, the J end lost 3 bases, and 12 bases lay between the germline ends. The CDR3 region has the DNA TGTGCCAGTACGGGACTTAGCTACGAGCAGTACTTC. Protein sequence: CASTGLSYEQYF.